Described below is a single T cell receptor (beta chain) sequence and its context. The treatment denotes: oral pan-JAK inhibitor, 5-10 mg twice daily. This sample is drawn from a study of CD8+ T cells in alopecia areata. Sequencing templates came from extracted RNA that was reverse transcribed into cDNA. The method was immunoSEQ multiplex PCR; TCRdb's version includes in-frame clones alone and lacks a portion of them. The data show around 200,000 clones, roughly 61% seen once. This CDR3 is built from 14 residues. Trimming at V came to 6 bases and at J to 5 bases, leaving 8 bases not matched to a gene. Germline-derived CDR1 and CDR2 are SGDLS and YYNGEE.

The genes are TRBV9 and TRBJ2-1; 7 bases agree with TRBD2. This receptor was identified in a human donor with alopecia areata. The starting material was CD8+ T cells sorted from blood, obtained at week 24, from a patient treated with tofacitinib. This chain's CDR3 is CASTPGLADNEQFF. In nucleotides, the CDR3 is TGTGCCAGCACGCCGGGGCTAGCGGACAATGAGCAGTTCTTC.